Below are 9 T cell receptor beta chains sequenced from a single sample in a study of radiation and T cells in renal cell carcinoma. Documented time point: baseline pretreatment blood. Specified treatment: 15 Gy SBRT to primary tumor, nephrectomy 4 weeks later. The data were produced by immunoSEQ multiplex PCR, yet TCRdb's version contains in-frame clones alone and is incomplete. Seen here are tens of thousands of clones, 78% observed once, and the top ten hold approximately 6.8%. The sequencing used blood, collected from a patient whose treatment included radiotherapy and nephrectomy. These receptors came from a man aged 55-75 years with renal cell carcinoma.

J is TRBJ1-4 and V is TRBV4-3, with no clear D. V shed 0 bases and J shed 8 bases, with 13 bases lying between them. The CDR3 covers 15 residues. The germline gives CDR1 LGHNA, CDR2 YSLEER. The CDR3 DNA is TGCGCCAGCAGCCAAGAAAGAGGGCGCGGGGAAAAACTGTTTTTT. Amino acid sequence: CASSQERGRGEKLFF.

This clone has just one count. The rearrangement joins TRBV5-1 to TRBJ2-1; D remains ambiguous. This CDR3 is 15 amino acids long. Trimming removed 4 bases at V and 7 bases at J, with 18 bases between. CDR1 is SGHRS, CDR2 YFSETQ, per germline. CDR3 residues: CASSRGPTSQNEQFF. In DNA form, the CDR3 reads TGCGCCAGCAGCCGCGGCCCGACAAGCCAAAATGAGCAGTTCTTC.

V gene TRBV9 combines with J gene TRBJ2-2, with a weak D call TRBD2 (5 bases). The CDR3 has 17 residues. Germline loops: CDR1 SGDLS, CDR2 YYNGEE. V was cut by 6 bases and J by 0 bases, with 18 bases left in between. For the CDR3, the DNA is TGTGCCAGCACCCCAAACCCTTCGAGGGCGAACACCGGGGAGCTGTTTTTT. Translated: CASTPNPSRANTGELFF.

The gene calls are TRBV5-1 and TRBJ1-4; no firm D call. Germline CDR1 SGHRS, CDR2 YFSETQ. V shed 6 bases and J shed 0 bases, with 15 bases lying between them. This CDR3 has 16 residues. In nucleotides, the CDR3 is TGCGCCAGCACCGCGGGCCCGGAGGCAACTAATGAAAAACTGTTTTTT. Amino acid sequence: CASTAGPEATNEKLFF. Full variable domain (remainder filled in from reference TRBV5-1 and TRBJ1-4): KAGVTQTPRYLIKTRGQQVTLSCSPISGHRSVSWYQQTPGQGLQFLFEYFSETQRNKGNFPGRFSGRQFSNSRSEMNVSTLELGDSALYLCASTAGPEATNEKLFFGSGTQLSVL.

V usage is TRBV11-2 and J usage is TRBJ2-1, with 7 bases aligning to TRBD2. V shed 5 bases, J shed 6 bases, and the junction held 13 bases outside the gene matches. Germline loops: CDR1 SGHAT, CDR2 FQNNGV. This CDR3 is 16 amino acids long. This CDR3 is CASSPPRDYLTNEQFF. CDR3 nucleotide sequence: TGTGCCAGCAGCCCACCCCGGGACTACCTTACCAATGAGCAGTTCTTC.

This clone was recorded only once. V and J are TRBV9 and TRBJ1-1; D not resolved. Trimming removed 3 bases at V and 1 base at J, with 10 bases between. This CDR3 contains 14 residues. CDR1 and CDR2 from the germline V gene are SGDLS and YYNGEE. CDR3 sequence: CASSADMRNTEAFF. The CDR3 region has the DNA TGTGCCAGCAGCGCTGACATGAGGAACACTGAAGCTTTCTTT.

This clone was picked up one time. J is TRBJ1-1 and V is TRBV6-1; 7 bases line up with TRBD1. Germline lookup yields CDR1 MNHNS and CDR2 SASEGT. The CDR3 sequence is 15 residues long. After removal of 5 bases from V and 1 base from J, the junction contained 7 bases not matched to a gene. The CDR3: CASSTTGRANTEAFF. The CDR3 region has the DNA TGTGCCAGCAGTACGACAGGGAGAGCGAACACTGAAGCTTTCTTT.

This clone was recorded once. This rearrangement joins TRBV11-3 to TRBJ1-1; TRBD1 is a possible D gene (6 bases). In germline, CDR1 is SGHNT, CDR2 YENEEA. V was clipped by 2 bases and J by 5 bases, with 24 bases between them. The CDR3 covers 18 residues. The CDR3 nucleotides are TGTGCCAGCAGCTTAAGTGTATTGGGACAAAGGGGAGGAACTGAAGCTTTCTTT. The encoded protein is CASSLSVLGQRGGTEAFF.

V and J are TRBV5-1 and TRBJ2-3, with a possible D match to TRBD1 (6 bases). CDR1 and CDR2 (germline): SGHRS, YFSETQ. V was trimmed by 0 bases and J by 4 bases, leaving 9 bases between them. The CDR3 consists of 14 residues. CDR3 in DNA: TGCGCCAGCAGCTTGGACAGGGTGGCAGATACGCAGTATTTT. Its translation is CASSLDRVADTQYF.